This paragraph reports one T cell receptor (beta chain). Its target is unknown. These data come from a study of T cell responses to AZD1222 COVID-19 vaccine. The study's findings and limits: Receipt of two AZD1222 doses was followed by a rise in Spike-specific TCR breadth and depth. The span of vaccine-associated CD4 TCRs extended across spike, with dominance at 160-218 and 743-854. The study reported that nearly half of spike-specific TCRs target unmutated variant regions.

Sequenced by immunoSEQ multiplex PCR; TCRdb stores in-frame clones only, minus some. The sample has around 140,000 clones; under 90% are singletons. The specimen was peripheral blood, collected on day 0 of AZD1222 vaccination. The TCR sequence derives from an adult in good health.

The CDR3 sequence is CASSDLGDGAQPQHF. In nucleotides, the CDR3 is TGTGCCAGCAGTGATCTCGGGGATGGCGCGCAGCCCCAGCATTTT. V and J are TRBV6-1 and TRBJ1-5; unclear D gene. The CDR3 runs to 15 residues. The V end lost 3 bases, the J end lost 7 bases, and 16 bases lay between the germline ends. Germline V gives CDR1 MNHNS, CDR2 SASEGT.